The source of this T cell receptor beta chain is a study of shared clonotypes between healthy human individuals. Here immunoSEQ multiplex PCR was the method, and the copy in TCRdb shows in-frame clones only, minus some. Altogether fewer than 400,000 clones are present, approximately 79% being singletons, with the ten largest covering 10%. The germline CDR1 and CDR2 sequences are MNHEY and SMNVEV (reference sequence). Trimming removed 5 bases at V and 0 bases at J, with 13 bases between. The CDR3 totals 15 residues. The sample comprised memory CD4+ T cells sorted from blood. Stated subset: CD45RA-negative fraction. The sequence derives from a man aged 30 to 39 in good health. The chain joins TRBV27 to TRBJ2-5, with TRBD2 as a possible D gene (5 bases). CDR3 sequence: CASSPFGLYQETQYF. CDR3 nucleotides: TGTGCCAGCAGTCCCTTCGGACTGTACCAAGAGACCCAGTACTTC.